What follows are 21 T cell receptor beta chains derived from one specimen sequenced in a study of control samples from healthy donors and cancer patients (dated by TCRdb to between 2020 and 2021). Library construction relied on the immunoSEQ multiplex PCR assay. In TCRdb, the immuneACCESS table is reduced to in-frame sequences with V and J assigned. These tables do not hold every clone; where another copy was compared, an unresolved V gene accounts for under half, and the others remain unexplained. Across this sample there are 57,000 or so clones, with 90% seen only once. The ten most abundant clones make up about 6.5% of the sample. Input material: PBMCs. All receptors come from a man between 60 and 75 years old with colorectal cancer.

As to this clone: One end of the junction is discordant with germline, which a read error may explain. The V call is TRBV3-1 (or the pseudogene TRBV3-2), the J call TRBJ1-2, with TRBD1 matching over 8 bases. Germline-derived CDR1 and CDR2 are LGHDT and YNNKEL (reference sequence). CDR3 length: 14 amino acids. The CDR3 DNA follows: TGTGCCAGCAGCCAGGAAGGGTGGTCAGGGGGCCACTCTTTC. Translated: CASSQEGWSGGHSF.

The rearrangement uses TRBV5-4 and TRBJ2-1; no reliable D call. From germline, CDR1 is SGHNT and CDR2 YYREEE (reference sequence). V lost 3 bases and J 7 bases, leaving 11 bases between the germline ends. This CDR3 spans 13 amino acids. The CDR3 here is CASSSPLVNEQFF. The CDR3 nucleotides are TGTGCCAGCAGCTCCCCCCTAGTGAATGAGCAGTTCTTC.

The chain links TRBV18 to TRBJ1-2; the D gene is possibly TRBD1 (5 bases). Germline V gene lookup returns CDR1 KGHSH and CDR2 LQKENI. The CDR3 sequence is 12 residues long. V dropped 4 bases and J dropped 3 bases, with 6 bases sitting between them. The CDR3 loop reads CASSRGDYGYTF. CDR3 coding DNA: TGTGCCAGCTCACGGGGGGACTATGGCTACACCTTC.

The gene calls are TRBV28 and TRBJ2-3; D call uncertain. The CDR3 totals 13 residues. The germline V and J ends were trimmed by 5 bases and 0 bases, with 6 bases remaining between them. The germline gives CDR1 MDHEN, CDR2 SYDVKM. CDR3 sequence reads: CASSPTSTDTQYF. In nucleotides, the CDR3 is TGTGCCAGCAGTCCCACTAGCACAGATACGCAGTATTTT.

The genes are TRBV5-1 and TRBJ2-3; no firm D call. CDR3 size: 14 residues. In germline, CDR1 is SGHRS, CDR2 YFSETQ. V dropped 4 bases and J dropped 0 bases, with 9 bases sitting between them. The CDR3 DNA sequence: TGCGCCAGCAGCCTACGTGGGAGCACAGATACGCAGTATTTT. Protein sequence: CASSLRGSTDTQYF.

The rearrangement joins TRBV5-1 to TRBJ1-6, with a tentative D call TRBD1 (6 bases). CDR1 and CDR2 (germline): SGHRS, YFSETQ. V was cut by 0 bases and J by 5 bases, with 12 bases left in between. This CDR3 comprises 16 residues. The CDR3 coding sequence is TGCGCCAGCAGCTTGGACAGGACAGCTAATAATTCACCCCTCCACTTT. Translated: CASSLDRTANNSPLHF.

This clone was recorded once. The rearrangement joins TRBV2 to TRBJ1-6; a possible D gene is TRBD1 (5 bases). The CDR3 sequence is 16 residues long. Germline-derived CDR1 and CDR2 are SNHLY and FYNNEI. Trimming pared 6 bases from V and 8 bases from J, leaving 20 bases between. CDR3 region: CASSPSWDPLDSPLHF. CDR3 sequence (DNA): TGTGCCAGCAGCCCTAGTTGGGACCCTCTGGATTCACCCCTCCACTTT.

The chain couples TRBV10-1 to TRBJ1-5, with no clear D. This CDR3 has 16 amino acids. The germline V gene has CDR1 WNHNN and CDR2 SYGVQD (reference sequence). The germline V and J ends were trimmed by 2 bases and 9 bases, with 20 bases remaining between them. As DNA, the CDR3 is TGCGCCAGCAGTGAGGATGGTAGTGATGTTGGTAGGCCCCAGCATTTT. As protein: CASSEDGSDVGRPQHF.

By sample fraction, this clone is medium-sized (0.01 to 0.1%). CDR3 residues: CATRREGHRTDTQYF. The CDR3 DNA sequence: TGTGCCACCAGGAGGGAGGGACACCGCACAGATACGCAGTATTTT. The V gene is TRBV6-5, the J gene TRBJ2-3; a possible D gene is TRBD2 (7 bases). The CDR3 sequence is 15 residues long. V was cut by 10 bases and J by 1 base, with 18 bases left in between. From germline, CDR1 is MNHEY and CDR2 SVGAGI.

The rearrangement uses TRBV4-1 and TRBJ2-7, with 8 bases that match TRBD2. The germline V gene has CDR1 MGHRA and CDR2 YSYEKL. V shed 1 base, J shed 5 bases, and the junction held 7 bases outside the gene matches. CDR3 length: 15 residues. CDR3 loop: CASSQAPAGANEQYF. The CDR3 bases are TGCGCCAGCAGCCAAGCCCCAGCGGGGGCAAACGAGCAGTACTTC.

The V and J genes are TRBV19 and TRBJ2-3; 9 bases fit TRBD1. The CDR3 contains 14 residues. V was pared by 10 bases and J by 3 bases, with 8 bases of the junction left unmatched. Germline CDR1 and CDR2: LNHDA and SQIVND (reference sequence). CDR3 DNA sequence: TGTGCCACCGGGACAGGGATCGGTACAGATACGCAGTATTTT. Residues: CATGTGIGTDTQYF.

The rearrangement uses TRBV7-9 and TRBJ2-3; TRBD2 agrees at 13 bases. The CDR3 covers 18 residues. CDR1 SEHNR and CDR2 FQNEAQ come from the germline V gene (reference sequence). After removal of 6 bases from V and 5 bases from J, the junction contained 14 bases not matched to a gene. Here the CDR3 reads CASSQALGLAGSRDTQYF. The CDR3 nucleotides are TGTGCCAGCAGTCAGGCTTTGGGACTAGCGGGGAGTAGAGATACGCAGTATTTT.

The chain carries TRBV4-2 and TRBJ2-7; D is unresolved. The CDR3 totals 17 residues. Looked up from germline, CDR1 is LGHNA and CDR2 is YNFKEQ. Trimming removed 1 base at V and 0 bases at J, with 16 bases between. This CDR3 is CASSQVRFTDLSYEQYF. CDR3 sequence (DNA): TGTGCCAGCAGCCAAGTGAGGTTCACCGATCTCTCCTACGAGCAGTACTTC.

The J gene is TRBJ1-1, the V gene TRBV6-5; D is uncertain. CDR3 length equals 14 residues. Germline assignment: CDR1 MNHEY and CDR2 SVGAGI. The germline V and J ends were trimmed by 4 bases and 2 bases, with 11 bases remaining between them. The CDR3 region is CASSSSPRNTEAFF. CDR3 nucleotide sequence: TGTGCCAGCAGTTCCTCTCCCCGAAACACTGAAGCTTTCTTT.

This clone was recorded only once. V usage is TRBV12-3 or TRBV12-4 and J usage is TRBJ2-2; D gene uncertain. The CDR3 has 13 residues. With 6 bases removed from V and 3 bases from J, the gap between germline ends came to 8 bases. DNA for the CDR3: TGTGCCAGCAGGTTACACGACACCGGGGAGCTGTTTTTT. This codes for CASRLHDTGELFF.

J is TRBJ2-1 and V is TRBV9; 9 nucleotides match TRBD1. This CDR3 contains 15 residues. Germline loops: CDR1 SGDLS, CDR2 YYNGEE. The J segment lost 8 bases and the V segment lost 4 bases, leaving 10 bases of the junction unmatched. The CDR3 nucleotides are TGTGCCAGCAGCAAGACCGGGACAGGGCCCTATGAGCAGTTCTTC. This sequence encodes CASSKTGTGPYEQFF.

V and J are TRBV4-1 and TRBJ2-7, with 10 bases that match TRBD1. Per germline, CDR1 MGHRA and CDR2 YSYEKL. The CDR3 spans 15 residues. With V trimmed by 4 bases and J by 2 bases, 5 bases remained unmatched. The CDR3 loop reads CASSLQTGGTYEQYF. CDR3 sequence (DNA): TGCGCCAGCAGCCTCCAGACAGGGGGCACCTACGAGCAGTACTTC.

The CDR3 region has the DNA TGTGCCAGCACCTCCTCAGGCCAGACAGATACGCAGTATTTT. Translated, it gives CASTSSGQTDTQYF. The chain combines TRBV11-2 with TRBJ2-3; D call uncertain. Trimming pared 7 bases from V and 3 bases from J, leaving 14 bases between. This CDR3 comprises 14 residues. The germline V gene encodes CDR1 SGHAT and CDR2 FQNNGV.

The chain is built from TRBV18 and TRBJ1-2; 7 bases are shared with TRBD1. Losses at the gene ends were 5 bases for V and 14 bases for J; bases not matched to a gene: 11. Germline V CDR1 and CDR2: KGHSH, LQKENI. The CDR3 spans 12 residues. CDR3 DNA sequence: TGTGCCAGCTCAGAAGACAGGGTTCTCGGGACCTTC. Translation gives CASSEDRVLGTF.

The CDR3 DNA reads as TGTGCCAGCAGCCTCCGCAGGGATTCACCCCTCCACTTT. Translating gives CASSLRRDSPLHF. The V gene is TRBV7-9, the J gene TRBJ1-6, with D perhaps matching TRBD1 (5 bases). The CDR3 is 13 amino acids. CDR1 and CDR2 (germline): SEHNR, FQNEAQ (reference sequence). V lost 5 bases to trimming and J lost 8 bases, with 10 bases between them.

J is TRBJ2-2 and V is TRBV2; D possibly corresponds to TRBD2 (7 bases). This CDR3 has 13 residues. Germline-derived CDR1 and CDR2 are SNHLY and FYNNEI. V was trimmed by 8 bases and J by 6 bases, leaving 13 bases between them. The CDR3 here is CASGGAFSGELFF. DNA for the CDR3: TGTGCCAGCGGGGGGGCTTTCTCCGGGGAGCTGTTTTTT. The variable domain in full, with the rest retrieved from reference TRBV2 and TRBJ2-2, is EPEVTQTPSHQVTQMGQEVILRCVPISNHLYFYWYRQILGQKVEFLVSFYNNEISEKSEIFDDQFSVERPDGSNFTLKIRSTKLEDSAMYFCASGGAFSGELFFGEGSRLTVL.